This T cell receptor (beta chain) was sequenced for a study of cytomegalovirus exposure and HLA in healthy donors. General study points: When presence/absence was analysed, sequencing depth was taken to be roughly uniform across donors. TCR beta sequences reportedly predicted most subjects' HLA-A and HLA-B alleles accurately.

The germline V gene encodes CDR1 MDHEN and CDR2 SYDVKM. The germline V and J ends were trimmed by 5 bases and 8 bases, with 15 bases remaining between them. The CDR3 extends over 14 amino acids. PCR was performed using 60 Vbeta and 13 Jbeta primers. TCRdb keeps only in-frame clones here, not all; method: immunoSEQ multiplex PCR. The table has 200,000 or so clones, around 87% seen once; the top ten hold 1.3%. For this clone: Its antigen remains unidentified.

The V and J genes are TRBV28 and TRBJ1-4; D remains ambiguous. The receptor was isolated from a man younger than 40 in good health and CMV-seronegative. Sequencing was done on a sample of PBMCs. CDR3 in amino acids: CASSDFSGGEKLFF. The CDR3 DNA is TGTGCCAGCAGTGACTTCTCCGGCGGGGAAAAACTGTTTTTT.